This paragraph covers one TCR beta chain sequence. The record originates from a study of technical replicates of blood from several donors. Clones were sequenced by immunoSEQ multiplex PCR, and TCRdb holds only the in-frame ones, with some missing. The data contain tens of thousands of clones, 91% of them singletons. Germline V gives CDR1 MGHRA, CDR2 YSYEKL. V was pared by 6 bases and J by 5 bases, with 6 bases of the junction left unmatched. The CDR3 length is 13 residues. The sample was T cells isolated from PBMCs. The sequence was collected from a human donor in good health. Some clones in this sample may be carry-over from other donors' samples. The chain employs TRBV4-1 and TRBJ2-5; 7 bases match TRBD2. CDR3 region: CASRSTSAETQYF. CDR3 sequence (DNA): TGCGCCAGCAGATCCACTAGCGCCGAGACCCAGTACTTC.